The 11 T cell receptor beta chains listed next were all sequenced from one sample in a study of human T cells and chemical hapten exposure. From the RACE reads, TCRdb called clonotypes with MiXCR, one entry per CDR3 protein. The profile shows fewer than 80,000 distinct CDR3 sequences, approximately 10% of them singletons. Time point meaning: patch test 3, about 24 weeks after DPC sensitization. Treatment noted: therapeutic diphenylcyclopropenone sensitization with weekly scalp DPC. The sample in question was whole blood, obtained in connection with sensitization to the hapten diphenylcyclopropenone (DPC). The receptors derive from a woman in her twenties or thirties with alopecia areata. Some clones in this sample may be carry-over from other donors' samples.

This clonotype was seen at least ten times. The chain joins TRBV12-3 or TRBV12-4 to TRBJ1-5, with 9 bases lining up with TRBD1. This CDR3 contains 16 residues. The V and J ends lost 1 base and 5 bases, in that order; junction bases with no gene match: 6. The CDR3 here is CASSLGTGVSDQPQHF. CDR3 DNA: TGTGCCAGCAGTTTAGGGACAGGGGTTTCCGATCAGCCCCAGCATTTT.

The chain combines TRBV9 with TRBJ1-2, with D possibly being TRBD1 (6 bases). CDR3 size: 13 residues. CDR1 is SGDLS, CDR2 YYNGEE, per germline. Trimming removed 5 bases at V and 7 bases at J, with 15 bases between. CDR3 coding DNA: TGTGCCAGCAGTAGTACAGGGCTGAGTGGCTACACCTTC. Translation: CASSSTGLSGYTF.

At least ten counts were recorded for this clonotype. This chain connects TRBV2 to TRBJ1-1; no firm D call. The V and J ends lost 8 bases and 5 bases respectively, with 15 bases between them. There are 13 residues in the CDR3. From germline, CDR1 is SNHLY and CDR2 FYNNEI. The CDR3 loop is CASGGPLRTEAFF. The CDR3 DNA reads as TGTGCCAGCGGCGGGCCCTTAAGGACTGAAGCTTTCTTT.

The table lists this clonotype with many counts. The chain uses TRBV20-1 and TRBJ2-6; TRBD1 is a possible D gene (7 bases). Germline V gene lookup returns CDR1 DFQATT and CDR2 SNEGSKA (reference sequence). V lost 3 bases and J lost 2, with 14 bases in between. This CDR3 comprises 16 residues. CDR3 sequence (DNA): TGCAGTGCTAGGTGGCAGGGGGGCGCTGGGGCCAACGTCCTGACTTTC. As protein: CSARWQGGAGANVLTF.

V is TRBV29-1 and J is TRBJ2-2; 8 bases fit TRBD1. Looked up from germline, CDR1 is SQVTM and CDR2 is ANQGSEA. This CDR3 is built from 14 residues. The V segment lost 5 bases and the J segment 1 base; nucleotides outside the gene matches: 3. The CDR3 sequence is CSVRGQVNTGELFF. Here the CDR3 DNA reads TGCAGCGTTCGGGGACAGGTGAACACCGGGGAGCTGTTTTTT.

The gene calls are TRBV7-8 and TRBJ1-3; 8 bases map to TRBD1. There are 15 residues in the CDR3. Germline V lookup: CDR1 SGHVS, CDR2 FQNEAQ. Trimming cost V 2 bases and J 4 bases; bases outside gene matches: 4. CDR3 coding DNA: TGTGCCAGCAGCTTAAACAGGGGGTCCGGAAACACCATATATTTT. Translated, it gives CASSLNRGSGNTIYF.

This chain links TRBV5-4 with TRBJ2-1; 12 bases agree with TRBD2. J gave up 0 bases and V 0 bases, and 4 bases lay outside the gene matches. The CDR3 consists of 18 residues. The germline V gene has CDR1 SGHNT and CDR2 YYREEE (reference sequence). CDR3 nucleotides: TGTGCCAGCAGCTTGGGGACTAGCGGGATTTTCTCCTACAATGAGCAGTTCTTC. As protein: CASSLGTSGIFSYNEQFF.

This clonotype has only a few counts. V and J are TRBV2 and TRBJ2-3; a possible D gene is TRBD2 (6 bases). V lost 3 bases, J lost 8 bases, and 18 bases lay in between. The length of the CDR3 is 15 residues. Germline V gene sequence: CDR1 SNHLY, CDR2 FYNNEI. In DNA form, the CDR3 reads TGTGCCAGCAGTGAGTCAGCAGGGCCCGGGGGTACGCAGTATTTT. Amino acid sequence: CASSESAGPGGTQYF.

V and J are TRBV5-6 and TRBJ2-4; D is perhaps TRBD1 (7 bases). Trimming left V 0 bases short and J 5 bases short, with 18 bases between. Germline lookup yields CDR1 SGHDT and CDR2 YYEEEE. The CDR3 is made up of 17 amino acids. DNA for the CDR3: TGTGCCAGCAGCTTGGCCAGACAGGGAGGACGACAAAACATTCAGTACTTC. As protein: CASSLARQGGRQNIQYF.

This chain connects TRBV5-6 to TRBJ2-7, with unresolved D. This CDR3 comprises 12 residues. The V gene lost 2 bases and the J gene lost 5 bases, with 8 bases spanning the gap. Germline loops: CDR1 SGHDT, CDR2 YYEEEE. The CDR3 here is CASSFVVNEQYF. CDR3 bases: TGTGCCAGCAGCTTTGTGGTGAACGAGCAGTACTTC.

V usage is TRBV7-9 and J usage is TRBJ2-7; 8 nucleotides line up with TRBD2. This CDR3 has 14 amino acids. V shed 5 bases and J 3 bases; nucleotides not matched to a gene: 6. Germline V gene data show CDR1 as SEHNR and CDR2 as FQNEAQ (reference sequence). The CDR3 here is CASSPIGRVYEQYF. Written as DNA, the CDR3 is TGTGCCAGCAGCCCGATCGGGAGGGTCTACGAGCAGTACTTC.